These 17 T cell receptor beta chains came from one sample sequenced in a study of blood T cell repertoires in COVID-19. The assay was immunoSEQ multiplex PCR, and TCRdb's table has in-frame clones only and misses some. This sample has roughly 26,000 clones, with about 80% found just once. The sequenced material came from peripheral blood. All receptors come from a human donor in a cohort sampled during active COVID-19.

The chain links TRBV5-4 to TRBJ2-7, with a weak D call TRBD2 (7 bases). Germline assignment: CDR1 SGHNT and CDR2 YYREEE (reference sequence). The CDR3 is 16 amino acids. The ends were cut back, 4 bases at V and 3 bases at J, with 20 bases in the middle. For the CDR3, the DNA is TGTGCCAGCAGCGGTGGGGGGGCAGGGCGCCTCTACGAGCAGTACTTC. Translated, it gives CASSGGGAGRLYEQYF.

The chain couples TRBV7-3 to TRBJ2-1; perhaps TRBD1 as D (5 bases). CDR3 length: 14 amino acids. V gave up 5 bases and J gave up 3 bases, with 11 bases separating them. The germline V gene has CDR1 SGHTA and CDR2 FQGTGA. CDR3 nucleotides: TGTGCCAGCAGCCCCAAGACAGACTACAATGAGCAGTTCTTC. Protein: CASSPKTDYNEQFF.

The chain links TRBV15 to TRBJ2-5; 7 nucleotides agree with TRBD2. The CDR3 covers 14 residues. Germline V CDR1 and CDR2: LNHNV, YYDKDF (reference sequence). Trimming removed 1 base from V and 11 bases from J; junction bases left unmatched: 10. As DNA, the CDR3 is TGTGCCACCAGCAGAGGGGGGGAGGGAGGAGTACAGTACTTC. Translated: CATSRGGEGGVQYF.

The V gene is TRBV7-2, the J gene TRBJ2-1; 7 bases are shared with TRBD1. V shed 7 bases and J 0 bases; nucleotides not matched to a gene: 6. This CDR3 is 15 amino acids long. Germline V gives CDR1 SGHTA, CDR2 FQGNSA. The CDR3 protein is CASTEGQSSYNEQFF. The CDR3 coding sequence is TGTGCCAGCACCGAGGGACAGAGCTCCTACAATGAGCAGTTCTTC.

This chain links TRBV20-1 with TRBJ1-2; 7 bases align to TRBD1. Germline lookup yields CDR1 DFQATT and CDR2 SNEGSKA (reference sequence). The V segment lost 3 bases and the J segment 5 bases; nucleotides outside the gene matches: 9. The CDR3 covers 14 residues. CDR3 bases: TGCAGTGCTAGTATCCGGGACAGCTCATATGGCTACACCTTC. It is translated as CSASIRDSSYGYTF.

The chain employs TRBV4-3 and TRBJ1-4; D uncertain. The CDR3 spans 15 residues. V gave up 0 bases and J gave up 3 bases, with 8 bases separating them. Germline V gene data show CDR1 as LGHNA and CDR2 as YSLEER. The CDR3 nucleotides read TGCGCCAGCAGCCAAGATAGAAGTTCTAATGAAAAACTGTTTTTT. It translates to CASSQDRSSNEKLFF.

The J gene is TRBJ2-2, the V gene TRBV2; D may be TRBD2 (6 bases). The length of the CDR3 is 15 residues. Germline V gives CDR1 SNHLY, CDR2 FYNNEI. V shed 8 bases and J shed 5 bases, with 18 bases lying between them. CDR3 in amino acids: CASLSTGEATGELFF. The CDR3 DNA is TGTGCCAGCCTTTCGACTGGGGAGGCGACCGGGGAGCTGTTTTTT.

CDR3 region: CASSSQGLGGNTIYF. The CDR3 DNA follows: TGTGCCAGCAGCTCTCAGGGGCTCGGTGGAAACACCATATATTTT. The rearrangement joins TRBV5-4 to TRBJ1-3, with TRBD1 as a possible D gene (6 bases). Germline values: CDR1 SGHNT, CDR2 YYREEE (reference sequence). The CDR3 is 15 residues long. Deletions cut 3 bases from V and 3 bases from J, with 13 bases between.

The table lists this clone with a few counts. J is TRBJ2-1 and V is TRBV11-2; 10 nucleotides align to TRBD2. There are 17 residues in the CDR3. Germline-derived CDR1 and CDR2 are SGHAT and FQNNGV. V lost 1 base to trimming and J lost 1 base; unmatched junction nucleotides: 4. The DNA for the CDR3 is TGTGCCAGCAGCTTAGCTAGCGGGAGTTTGTCCTACAATGAGCAGTTCTTC. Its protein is CASSLASGSLSYNEQFF.

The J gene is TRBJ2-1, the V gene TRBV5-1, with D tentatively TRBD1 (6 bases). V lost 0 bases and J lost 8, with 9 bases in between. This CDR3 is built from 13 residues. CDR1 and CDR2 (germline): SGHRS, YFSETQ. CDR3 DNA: TGCGCCAGCAGCTTGGGAGGGGGATATGAGCAGTTCTTC. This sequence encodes CASSLGGGYEQFF.

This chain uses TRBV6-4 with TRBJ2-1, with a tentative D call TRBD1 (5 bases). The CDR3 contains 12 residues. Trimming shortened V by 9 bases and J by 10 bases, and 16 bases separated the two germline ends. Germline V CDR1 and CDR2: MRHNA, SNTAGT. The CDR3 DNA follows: TGTGCCAGACCCGAACTGGGGCACGAGCAGTTCTTC. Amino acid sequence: CARPELGHEQFF.

In nucleotides, the CDR3 is TGTGCCAGTAGTGCTTGGACAGGGTACTATGGCTACACCTTC. It codes for CASSAWTGYYGYTF. The chain has TRBV19 and TRBJ1-2, with 8 bases that match TRBD1. V dropped 5 bases and J dropped 3; count of bases not matched to a gene: 5. The V gene's germline CDR1 is LNHDA and CDR2 SQIVND (reference sequence). This CDR3 region has 14 residues.

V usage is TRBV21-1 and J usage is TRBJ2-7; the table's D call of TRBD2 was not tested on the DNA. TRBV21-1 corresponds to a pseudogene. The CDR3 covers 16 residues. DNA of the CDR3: TGTGCCAGCAGCGAAACGCGGGACCCGCATCTCTACGAGCAGTACTTC. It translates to CASSETRDPHLYEQYF.

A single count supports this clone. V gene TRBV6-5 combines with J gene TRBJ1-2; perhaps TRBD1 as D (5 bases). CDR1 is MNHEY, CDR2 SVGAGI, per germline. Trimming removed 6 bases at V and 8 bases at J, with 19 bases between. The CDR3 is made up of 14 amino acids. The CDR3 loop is CASRPLQGWVGYTF. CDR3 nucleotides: TGTGCCAGCAGACCCTTGCAGGGCTGGGTCGGCTACACCTTC.

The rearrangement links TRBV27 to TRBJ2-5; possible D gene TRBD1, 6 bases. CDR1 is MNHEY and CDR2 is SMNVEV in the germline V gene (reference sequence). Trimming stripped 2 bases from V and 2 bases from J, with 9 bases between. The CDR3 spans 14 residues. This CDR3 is CASSLNREQETQYF. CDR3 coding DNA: TGTGCCAGCAGTTTAAACAGGGAACAAGAGACCCAGTACTTC.

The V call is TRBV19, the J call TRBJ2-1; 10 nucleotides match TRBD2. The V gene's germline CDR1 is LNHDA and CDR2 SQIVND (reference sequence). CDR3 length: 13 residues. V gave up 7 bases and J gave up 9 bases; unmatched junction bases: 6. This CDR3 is CASTSGRAIEQFF. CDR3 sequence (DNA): TGTGCCAGTACAAGCGGGAGGGCCATTGAGCAGTTCTTC.

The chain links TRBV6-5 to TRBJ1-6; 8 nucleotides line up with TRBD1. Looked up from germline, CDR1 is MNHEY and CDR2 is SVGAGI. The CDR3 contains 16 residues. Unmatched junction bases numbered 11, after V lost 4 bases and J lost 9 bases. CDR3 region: CASSLGQGTLPSPLHF. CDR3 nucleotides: TGTGCCAGCAGTTTAGGACAGGGAACCCTTCCTTCACCCCTCCACTTT.